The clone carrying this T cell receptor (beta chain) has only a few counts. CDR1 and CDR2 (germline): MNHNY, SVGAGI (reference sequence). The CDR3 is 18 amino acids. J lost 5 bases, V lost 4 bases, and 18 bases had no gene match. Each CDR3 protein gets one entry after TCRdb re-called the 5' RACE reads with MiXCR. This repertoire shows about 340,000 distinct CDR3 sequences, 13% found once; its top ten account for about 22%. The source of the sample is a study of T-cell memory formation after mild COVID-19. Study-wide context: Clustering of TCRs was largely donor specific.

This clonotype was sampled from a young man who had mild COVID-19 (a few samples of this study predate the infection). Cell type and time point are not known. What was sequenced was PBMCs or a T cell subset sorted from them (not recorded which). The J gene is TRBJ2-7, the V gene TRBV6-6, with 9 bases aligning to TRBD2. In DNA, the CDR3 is TGTGCCAGCAGTTCCCCCCTGTCGGCTAGCGGGGCGTCCCACGAGCAGTACTTC. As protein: CASSSPLSASGASHEQYF.